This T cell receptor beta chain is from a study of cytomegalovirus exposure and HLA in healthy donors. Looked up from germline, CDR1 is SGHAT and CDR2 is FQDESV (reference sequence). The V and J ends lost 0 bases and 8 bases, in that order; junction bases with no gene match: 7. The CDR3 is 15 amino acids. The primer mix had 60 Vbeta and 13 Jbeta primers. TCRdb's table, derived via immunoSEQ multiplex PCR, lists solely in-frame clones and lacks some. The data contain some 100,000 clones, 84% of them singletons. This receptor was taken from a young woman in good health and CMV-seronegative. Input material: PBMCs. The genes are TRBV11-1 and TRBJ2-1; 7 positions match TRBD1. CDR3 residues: CASSLAGGAFDEQFF. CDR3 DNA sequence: TGTGCCAGCAGCTTAGCAGGGGGCGCTTTCGATGAGCAGTTCTTC.